The next 22 T cell receptor beta chains were all read from a single sample in a study of blood T cell repertoires in COVID-19. The method was immunoSEQ multiplex PCR; TCRdb's version includes in-frame clones alone and lacks a portion of them. This sample yields 330,000 or so clones, of which approximately 89% are seen a single time; roughly 4% belongs to the top ten. The specimen sequenced was peripheral blood. These receptor sequences come from an older woman with COVID-19, enrolled during active disease.

The chain is built from TRBV4-1 and TRBJ2-3; 14 nucleotides align to TRBD2. Losses at the gene ends were 4 bases for V and 4 bases for J; bases not matched to a gene: 1. There are 15 residues in the CDR3. Germline CDR1 reads MGHRA; CDR2 reads YSYEKL. The CDR3 region has the DNA TGCGCCAGCAGCCCGACTAGCGGGGGGGCAGATACGCAGTATTTT. Its protein is CASSPTSGGADTQYF.

The rearrangement joins TRBV11-3 to TRBJ2-3, with 9 bases that match TRBD1. The CDR3 has 15 residues. Germline loops: CDR1 SGHNT, CDR2 YENEEA. The trim removed 6 bases at V and 2 bases at J, leaving 6 bases unmatched. The CDR3 sequence is CASSQTGGFTDTQYF. The CDR3 nucleotides read TGTGCCAGCAGTCAAACAGGGGGCTTCACAGATACGCAGTATTTT. Variable domain in full (rest from reference TRBV11-3 and TRBJ2-3): EAGVVQSPRYKIIEKKQPVAFWCNPISGHNTLYWYLQNLGQGPELLIRYENEEAVDDSQLPKDRFSAERLKGVDSTLKIQPAELGDSAVYLCASSQTGGFTDTQYFGPGTRLTVL.

This clone occurred once. The identical CDR3 is also encoded by other nucleotide sequences in the sample. J is TRBJ1-4 and V is TRBV12-3 or TRBV12-4, with D hard to call. The CDR3 contains 12 residues. V was shortened by 3 bases and J by 7 bases, with 6 bases between the two germline ends. In nucleotides, the CDR3 is TGTGCCAGCAGTTTCTTGAGTGAAAAACTGTTTTTT. Protein product: CASSFLSEKLFF.

This clone showed up just once. Within the sample, other DNA sequences also encode this same CDR3. The genes are TRBV10-3 and TRBJ1-2, with 9 bases fitting TRBD1. The germline V gene encodes CDR1 ENHRY and CDR2 SYGVKD. Trimming removed 0 bases from V and 4 bases from J; junction bases left unmatched: 3. CDR3 length: 15 residues. CDR3 in amino acids: CAISESDRGSYGYTF. In nucleotides, the CDR3 is TGTGCCATCAGTGAGTCTGACAGGGGGAGCTATGGCTACACCTTC.

The chain combines TRBV15 with TRBJ1-4; D might be TRBD1 (5 bases). Germline V lookup: CDR1 LNHNV, CDR2 YYDKDF (reference sequence). There are 16 residues in the CDR3. The V gene lost 4 bases and the J gene lost 4 bases, with 16 bases spanning the gap. The CDR3 nucleotides are TGTGCCACCAGCAAGGATACAGGAGCATTTAATGAAAAACTGTTTTTT. It codes for CATSKDTGAFNEKLFF.

The V gene is TRBV7-3, the J gene TRBJ1-1, with D unresolved. V was cut by 3 bases and J by 5 bases, with 10 bases left in between. The CDR3 totals 13 residues. CDR1 is SGHTA and CDR2 is FQGTGA in the germline V gene. The chain's CDR3 is CASSLAGWTEAFF. CDR3 in DNA: TGTGCCAGCAGCTTGGCAGGTTGGACTGAAGCTTTCTTT.

This chain uses TRBV11-3 with TRBJ1-3; D uncertain. Germline V gene lookup returns CDR1 SGHNT and CDR2 YENEEA. This CDR3 region has 17 residues. The V and J ends lost 0 bases and 0 bases respectively, with 12 bases between them. The CDR3 DNA sequence: TGTGCCAGCAGCTTAGATCTTACCGCACTCTCTGGAAACACCATATATTTT. Its translation: CASSLDLTALSGNTIYF.

The chain uses TRBV2 and TRBJ1-1; 10 nucleotides line up with TRBD1. The CDR3 runs to 15 residues. Trimming took 5 bases from V and 3 from J; bases not matched to a gene: 6. The V gene's germline CDR1 is SNHLY and CDR2 FYNNEI. The CDR3 reads CASSSRGTGDTEAFF. In DNA, the CDR3 is TGTGCCAGCAGTTCCCGGGGGACAGGGGACACTGAAGCTTTCTTT.

The V gene is TRBV5-1, the J gene TRBJ2-7; 7 positions match TRBD1. This CDR3 comprises 14 residues. With 3 bases clipped from V and 0 bases from J, the junction kept 3 bases outside the gene matches. Germline V lookup: CDR1 SGHRS, CDR2 YFSETQ. The CDR3 sequence: CASSSGQTSYEQYF. CDR3 nucleotides: TGCGCCAGCAGCTCGGGACAGACCTCCTACGAGCAGTACTTC.

The rearrangement uses TRBV5-1 and TRBJ1-4; no definite D call. Germline V gene data show CDR1 as SGHRS and CDR2 as YFSETQ. CDR3 size: 15 residues. V lost 0 bases and J lost 3, with 9 bases in between. The CDR3 DNA is TGCGCCAGCAGCTTGGCCAGCGAGTCTAATGAAAAACTGTTTTTT. Translation gives CASSLASESNEKLFF.

V usage is TRBV19 and J usage is TRBJ2-6; 7 bases are a match to TRBD1. CDR1 is LNHDA and CDR2 is SQIVND in the germline V gene (reference sequence). CDR3 size: 18 residues. J lost 0 bases, V lost 6 bases, and 11 bases had no gene match. CDR3 sequence: CASRTTQGLSSGANVLTF. The CDR3 coding sequence is TGTGCCAGTAGGACTACACAGGGGCTAAGCTCTGGGGCCAACGTCCTGACTTTC.

The chain couples TRBV7-3 to TRBJ2-3; the D gene is possibly TRBD2 (6 bases). The CDR3 has 16 residues. V was pared by 5 bases and J by 0 bases, with 15 bases between. The germline CDR1 and CDR2 sequences are SGHTA and FQGTGA. This CDR3 reads CASSPNRETSTDTQYF. The CDR3 nucleotides read TGTGCCAGCAGCCCCAACCGGGAGACTAGCACAGATACGCAGTATTTT.

The V and J genes are TRBV12-3 or TRBV12-4 and TRBJ2-5; possibly TRBD2 for D (7 bases). The CDR3 consists of 13 residues. V lost 7 bases to trimming and J lost 6 bases, with 15 bases between them. In nucleotides, the CDR3 is TGTGCCAGCAACCTAGGGGGGGGGAAGACCCAGTACTTC. As protein: CASNLGGGKTQYF.

The V and J genes are TRBV5-5 and TRBJ1-4; perhaps TRBD1 as D (5 bases). Per the germline V gene, CDR1 is SGHKS and CDR2 is YYEKEE (reference sequence). Trimming removed 5 bases at V and 4 bases at J, with 18 bases between. The CDR3 is made up of 16 amino acids. CDR3 nucleotides: TGTGCCAGCAGGGGGGATGCGGGGCGCCGTAATGAAAAACTGTTTTTT. It specifies CASRGDAGRRNEKLFF.

The chain carries TRBV5-1 and TRBJ1-5; 7 bases align to TRBD1. The V gene end was trimmed by 4 bases and the J gene end by 4 bases; junction bases not matched to a gene: 5. Per the germline V gene, CDR1 is SGHRS and CDR2 is YFSETQ. The CDR3 is 14 residues long. In DNA, the CDR3 is TGCGCCAGCAGCCCGGGACAGAATAATCAGCCCCAGCATTTT. It is translated as CASSPGQNNQPQHF.

The V and J genes are TRBV7-2 and TRBJ2-5, with D maybe TRBD1 (6 bases). V gave up 3 bases and J gave up 5 bases, with 7 bases separating them. The CDR3 contains 12 residues. Germline lookup yields CDR1 SGHTA and CDR2 FQGNSA. CDR3 nucleotide sequence: TGTGCCAGCAGCTTCACAGGGGAGACCCAGTACTTC. Protein: CASSFTGETQYF.

The chain is built from TRBV2 and TRBJ1-3, with 9 bases identical to TRBD1. The CDR3 contains 15 residues. J gave up 1 base and V 7 bases, and 5 bases lay outside the gene matches. CDR1 is SNHLY, CDR2 FYNNEI, per germline. DNA of the CDR3: TGTGCCAGCACTGCGGACAGGGGTTCTGGAAACACCATATATTTT. Translated: CASTADRGSGNTIYF.

The chain links TRBV30 to TRBJ2-7; TRBD1 matches 8 bases. The CDR3 contains 17 residues. Germline CDR1 GTSNPN, CDR2 SVGIG (reference sequence). Germline trimming cut 0 bases from V and 1 base from J; bases unmatched to any gene: 11. The CDR3 DNA follows: TGTGCCTGGAGTGTACCTGTTAGGACAGGGCTTTCCTACGAGCAGTACTTC. As protein: CAWSVPVRTGLSYEQYF.

This chain connects TRBV7-9 to TRBJ2-3; D is possibly TRBD1 (8 bases). This CDR3 comprises 16 residues. The V gene lost 5 bases and the J gene lost 0 bases, with 15 bases spanning the gap. Per germline, CDR1 SEHNR and CDR2 FQNEAQ (reference sequence). The CDR3: CASSQQGGTSTDTQYF. The CDR3 bases are TGTGCCAGCAGCCAACAGGGGGGGACTAGCACAGATACGCAGTATTTT.

To note about this clone: This same CDR3 is encoded by further DNA sequences in the sample. The CDR3 nucleotides read TGTGCCAGCAGCTTAAGCAGGAACACTGAAGCTTTCTTT. Protein sequence: CASSLSRNTEAFF. This rearrangement joins TRBV7-3 to TRBJ1-1; D is unclear. The CDR3 covers 13 residues. The V end lost 1 base, the J end lost 1 base, and 4 bases lay between the germline ends. Germline V CDR1 and CDR2: SGHTA, FQGTGA.

This chain joins TRBV2 and TRBJ1-2, with D possibly TRBD1 on 6 matching bases. Between the trimmed V and J ends, which lost 7 bases and 5 bases, there was a span of 17 bases. CDR3 length equals 14 residues. The V gene's germline CDR1 is SNHLY and CDR2 FYNNEI. CDR3 region: CASKGDGVLYGYTF. Written as DNA, the CDR3 is TGTGCCAGCAAGGGGGATGGGGTTCTATATGGCTACACCTTC.

The V call is TRBV5-1, the J call TRBJ2-4; TRBD1 is a possible D gene (7 bases). Germline V gene sequence: CDR1 SGHRS, CDR2 YFSETQ. V lost 4 bases and J lost 6, with 17 bases in between. The CDR3 covers 15 residues. CDR3 nucleotide sequence: TGCGCCAGCAGCGCTACAGGGGCCGGGGGAAACATTCAGTACTTC. Translated, it gives CASSATGAGGNIQYF. The variable domain in full, completed from reference TRBV5-1 and TRBJ2-4, reads KAGVTQTPRYLIKTRGQQVTLSCSPISGHRSVSWYQQTPGQGLQFLFEYFSETQRNKGNFPGRFSGRQFSNSRSEMNVSTLELGDSALYLCASSATGAGGNIQYFGAGTRLSVL.